This T cell receptor beta chain was recorded in a study of blood T cell repertoires in COVID-19. Study-wide context: Donors in the United States, Italy and Spain gave samples during acute or convalescent COVID-19. T cells, B-cell-depleted T cells, or PBMCs supplied cDNA or gDNA.

Germline lookup yields CDR1 ENHRY and CDR2 SYGVKD. V was trimmed by 3 bases and J by 1 base, leaving 5 bases between them. There are 13 residues in the CDR3. As handled by the study authors: Estimates of nucleated cell counts were drawn from the amplification of reference gene primers. Using immunoSEQ multiplex PCR, the repertoire was profiled, and TCRdb retains in-frame clones only, with some absent. The V and J calls and the clone size are those of that table, but D and trimming were determined from the DNA. The table includes around 300,000 clones, roughly 84% detected once. The sample consisted of peripheral blood. This receptor was identified in a man between 45 and 60 years old with active or convalescent COVID-19. The rearrangement uses TRBV10-3 and TRBJ2-3; D is ambiguous. For the CDR3, the DNA is TGTGCCATCAGTGACCAGGGCACAGATACGCAGTATTTT. It specifies CAISDQGTDTQYF.